The 21 T cell receptor beta chains below were found in one sample sequenced in a study of human T cells and chemical hapten exposure. TCRdb fed the RACE reads into MiXCR, producing one record per CDR3 protein. Here the sample spans 75,000 to 100,000 distinct CDR3 sequences, approximately 9.7% being singletons. Time point given: healthy volunteer bleed at 2 weeks. RNA extraction used unfractionated whole blood as the source of total RNA. What was sequenced was whole blood. These receptors all stem from a female donor in good health. Some clones in this sample may be carry-over from other donors' samples.

V usage is TRBV29-1 and J usage is TRBJ1-3; 8 positions agree with TRBD1. Germline V gene data show CDR1 as SQVTM and CDR2 as ANQGSEA. The CDR3 is 13 residues long. V trimming: 6 bases; J trimming: 2 bases; junction bases outside the gene matches: 3. CDR3 loop: CSVWTGTGNTIYF. The CDR3 coding sequence is TGCAGCGTATGGACAGGGACTGGAAACACCATATATTTT.

This clonotype has a handful of counts. The chain employs TRBV20-1 and TRBJ2-1; the D gene is possibly TRBD2 (6 bases). Germline assignment: CDR1 DFQATT and CDR2 SNEGSKA (reference sequence). The ends were cut back, 5 bases at V and 8 bases at J, with 16 bases in the middle. This CDR3 spans 13 amino acids. CDR3 region: CSAPVQGEDEQFF. The CDR3 DNA is TGCAGTGCTCCTGTCCAAGGGGAGGATGAGCAGTTCTTC.

This clonotype has ten or more counts. V gene TRBV7-3 combines with J gene TRBJ2-2; D is unresolved. This CDR3 is built from 16 residues. Deletions cut 2 bases from V and 0 bases from J, with 10 bases between. The germline V gene has CDR1 SGHTA and CDR2 FQGTGA. The CDR3, as DNA: TGTGCCAGCAGCTTAGGACCGGCTTCGAACACCGGGGAGCTGTTTTTT. It is translated as CASSLGPASNTGELFF.

The gene calls are TRBV28 and TRBJ1-1; TRBD1 might be the D (6 bases). CDR3 length: 15 residues. Per germline, CDR1 MDHEN and CDR2 SYDVKM. Trimming shortened V by 7 bases and J by 1 base, and 16 bases separated the two germline ends. The CDR3 DNA is TGTGCCAGCACCGTACAGGGATTCGAGAACACTGAAGCTTTCTTT. It yields the protein CASTVQGFENTEAFF.

The rearrangement joins TRBV28 to TRBJ2-7, with 9 bases aligning to TRBD1. CDR1 and CDR2 (germline): MDHEN, SYDVKM. This CDR3 region has 15 residues. Losses at the gene ends were 4 bases for V and 0 bases for J; bases not matched to a gene: 4. CDR3 sequence: CASSSGQGLSYEQYF. The CDR3 DNA follows: TGTGCCAGCAGTTCGGGACAGGGTCTCTCCTACGAGCAGTACTTC.

In its sample, this clonotype was seen once. This rearrangement joins TRBV29-1 to TRBJ2-7; D is perhaps TRBD2 (6 bases). CDR3 size: 13 residues. The germline CDR1 and CDR2 sequences are SQVTM and ANQGSEA. CDR3 protein: CQSLSGSSYEQYF. The CDR3 DNA reads as TGCCAAAGTTTGTCCGGGAGCTCCTACGAGCAGTACTTC.

The rearrangement links TRBV3-1 to TRBJ2-7; D remains unclear. V was clipped by 6 bases and J by 2 bases, with 5 bases between them. The CDR3 is 11 residues long. CDR1 and CDR2 from the germline V gene are LGHDT and YNNKEL (reference sequence). The CDR3 DNA reads TGTGCCAGCAGTACAGCCTACGAGCAGTACTTC. It is translated as CASSTAYEQYF.

This clonotype was found a few times. The chain employs TRBV6-6 and TRBJ1-4, with no clear D. This CDR3 has 14 residues. Germline lookup yields CDR1 MNHNY and CDR2 SVGAGI (reference sequence). The V and J ends lost 5 bases and 7 bases respectively, with 14 bases between them. The CDR3 bases are TGTGCCAGCAGTGAACGAGCGGGCGGTGAAAAACTGTTTTTT. Translated: CASSERAGGEKLFF.

In its sample, this clonotype was seen a few times. V is TRBV11-1 and J is TRBJ2-6; D is undetermined. The CDR3 consists of 15 residues. The V gene lost 6 bases and the J gene lost 0 bases, with 9 bases spanning the gap. Germline CDR1 is SGHAT and CDR2 is FQDESV (reference sequence). CDR3 in DNA: TGTGCCAGCAGTCCCTGGGCCTCTGGGGCCAACGTCCTGACTTTC. As protein: CASSPWASGANVLTF.

This clonotype showed up many times. The chain combines TRBV9 with TRBJ2-7, with D possibly TRBD1 on 6 matching bases. The germline V gene has CDR1 SGDLS and CDR2 YYNGEE. V lost 0 bases, J lost 2 bases, and 12 bases lay in between. The CDR3 consists of 15 residues. Here the CDR3 DNA reads TGTGCCAGCAGCGTAGGGGAAGGGGGTCCCTACGAGCAGTACTTC. Amino acids: CASSVGEGGPYEQYF.

This clonotype was counted ten times or more. V usage is TRBV5-1 and J usage is TRBJ2-1, with 11 nucleotides matching TRBD2. Germline CDR1 SGHRS, CDR2 YFSETQ. The V segment lost 2 bases and the J segment 8 bases; nucleotides outside the gene matches: 12. There are 17 residues in the CDR3. CDR3 coding DNA: TGCGCCAGCAGCTTATACCCGACTAGCGGGAAATTCTATGAGCAGTTCTTC. Amino acids: CASSLYPTSGKFYEQFF.

This clonotype occurred a few times. The V call is TRBV5-4, the J call TRBJ2-3; 7 nucleotides line up with TRBD1. J lost 4 bases, V lost 4 bases, and 6 bases had no gene match. Germline lookup yields CDR1 SGHNT and CDR2 YYREEE (reference sequence). The length of the CDR3 is 14 residues. The CDR3 DNA is TGTGCCAGCAGCATAGACAGGGACGCAGATACGCAGTATTTT. Its translation: CASSIDRDADTQYF.

The chain employs TRBV5-8 and TRBJ2-6, with a tentative D call TRBD2 (5 bases). Germline V lookup: CDR1 SGHTS, CDR2 YDEGEE. The germline V and J ends were trimmed by 2 bases and 2 bases, with 17 bases remaining between them. The CDR3 is made up of 18 amino acids. The CDR3 coding sequence is TGTGCCAGCAGCTTACTAGGCCTTCTACTCCCTGGGGCCAACGTCCTGACTTTC. Translating gives CASSLLGLLLPGANVLTF.

This clonotype turned up a few times. The chain joins TRBV4-1 to TRBJ1-6; weak D call: TRBD1 (6 bases). The germline gives CDR1 MGHRA, CDR2 YSYEKL. Trimming took off 0 bases at V and 8 bases at J, with 11 bases between the two ends. This CDR3 is built from 15 residues. CDR3 amino acids: CASSQDGQGYSPLHF. Here the CDR3 DNA reads TGCGCCAGCAGCCAAGACGGGCAGGGGTATTCACCCCTCCACTTT.

The V gene is TRBV27, the J gene TRBJ1-6, with D possibly matching TRBD1 (5 bases). Trimming pared 6 bases from V and 10 bases from J, leaving 16 bases between. The CDR3 is made up of 14 amino acids. Germline V gives CDR1 MNHEY, CDR2 SMNVEV (reference sequence). CDR3 sequence (DNA): TGTGCCAGCAGCCGCTCCCAGGGTCGCTCACCCCTCCACTTT. This encodes CASSRSQGRSPLHF.

This clonotype has just a few counts. The chain uses TRBV6-1 and TRBJ2-7; unclear D gene. This CDR3 is 15 amino acids long. Per the germline V gene, CDR1 is MNHNS and CDR2 is SASEGT. Trimming shortened V by 0 bases and J by 6 bases, and 15 bases separated the two germline ends. CDR3 protein: CASSEAIRAASEQYF. CDR3 in DNA: TGTGCCAGCAGTGAAGCCATCCGGGCCGCAAGCGAGCAGTACTTC.

The V gene is TRBV29-1, the J gene TRBJ2-7; 10 positions agree with TRBD1. CDR1 and CDR2 from the germline V gene are SQVTM and ANQGSEA. The CDR3 contains 15 residues. The trim removed 4 bases at V and 2 bases at J, leaving 8 bases unmatched. The CDR3 loop is CSVVFAGQGTYEQYF. The DNA for the CDR3 is TGCAGCGTTGTTTTTGCGGGACAGGGGACCTACGAGCAGTACTTC.

This clonotype was seen a handful of times. V and J are TRBV7-3 and TRBJ2-3; D may correspond to TRBD1 or TRBD2 (5 bases each). CDR1 SGHTA and CDR2 FQGTGA come from the germline V gene. The CDR3 runs 14 residues. Deletions cut 4 bases from V and 2 bases from J, with 10 bases between. Here the CDR3 DNA reads TGTGCCAGCAGCTCCGCCGGGGCCACAGATACGCAGTATTTT. Translating gives CASSSAGATDTQYF.

This clonotype has at least ten counts. The chain uses TRBV5-4 and TRBJ1-1; 8 positions match TRBD1. The CDR3 is 13 amino acids. Germline V lookup: CDR1 SGHNT, CDR2 YYREEE (reference sequence). The junction had 5 bases not matched to a gene; V was cut back by 4 bases and J by 6 bases. CDR3 sequence (DNA): TGTGCCAGCAGCCATGACAGGGGCCCTGAAGCTTTCTTT. Translation: CASSHDRGPEAFF.

In this sample, this clonotype turned up a few times. This sequence joins TRBV2 and TRBJ1-5; unclear D gene. There are 15 residues in the CDR3. Per the germline V gene, CDR1 is SNHLY and CDR2 is FYNNEI. The V gene lost 2 bases and the J gene lost 7 bases, with 15 bases spanning the gap. The CDR3 loop is CASSERPGTSQPQHF. Here the CDR3 DNA reads TGTGCCAGCAGTGAACGGCCGGGCACCTCACAGCCCCAGCATTTT.

Of note for this clonotype: A much larger clonotype is one base distant, so this may be a read error. The rearrangement joins TRBV20-1 to TRBJ2-7; TRBD2 aligns across 9 bases. CDR1 DFQATT and CDR2 SNEGSKA come from the germline V gene (reference sequence). V shed 6 bases, J shed 3 bases, and the junction held 6 bases outside the gene matches. The CDR3 loop spans 13 amino acids. The DNA of the CDR3 is TGCAGTGCCTTAGCGGGAGAAGTCTACGAGCAGTACTTC. It specifies CSALAGEVYEQYF.